This TCR beta chain appears in the sequencing data of a study of graft-versus-host responses after intestinal transplantation. Profiled with immunoSEQ multiplex PCR; TCRdb holds only in-frame clones, not every one. The table shows roughly 120,000 clones, with about nine tenths occurring only once. In the case of this clone: The target antigen is unknown.

The sample here was unstimulated CD4+ T cells sorted from spleen or lymph node cells, taken before intestinal transplant. This sequence originates from a human donor who received an intestinal transplant.

The DNA for the CDR3 is TGCGCCAGCAGCCCGATGCGGGGAATTCGGTACGAGCAGTACTTC. The encoded protein is CASSPMRGIRYEQYF. This rearrangement joins TRBV4-1 to TRBJ2-7, with D perhaps matching TRBD2 (6 bases). CDR3 length: 15 residues. Deletions cut 4 bases from V and 4 bases from J, with 17 bases between. The germline V gene encodes CDR1 MGHRA and CDR2 YSYEKL.